Shown below are 32 T cell receptor beta chains from a single sample sequenced in a study of CD4+ T cells in melanoma. Clones were read by immunoSEQ multiplex PCR, and TCRdb kept only the in-frame ones, dropping some. The sample lists around 100,000 clones; 80% to 95% were seen once. Sequencing was carried out using peripheral blood. Receptor source: a human donor with melanoma.

The rearrangement links TRBV28 to TRBJ1-1; D gene uncertain. Trimming removed 2 bases at V and 4 bases at J, with 11 bases between. CDR1 and CDR2 (germline): MDHEN, SYDVKM. The CDR3 is 14 residues long. The CDR3 loop reads CASSLNGRGTEAFF. As DNA, the CDR3 is TGTGCCAGCAGTTTAAACGGACGGGGCACTGAAGCTTTCTTT.

This chain links TRBV9 with TRBJ2-7; 7 bases align to TRBD1. The CDR3 is 15 residues long. The junction had 8 bases not matched to a gene; V was cut back by 3 bases and J by 2 bases. Germline V gene sequence: CDR1 SGDLS, CDR2 YYNGEE. The CDR3 sequence is CASSGAPDRPYEQYF. CDR3 DNA: TGTGCCAGCAGCGGAGCCCCGGACAGGCCCTACGAGCAGTACTTC.

The chain combines TRBV6-6 with TRBJ2-7; D unresolved. There are 13 residues in the CDR3. V was pared by 2 bases and J by 3 bases, with 8 bases between. Looked up from germline, CDR1 is MNHNY and CDR2 is SVGAGI (reference sequence). The CDR3 bases are TGTGCCAGCAGTTACGGGGTCGGCTACGAGCAGTACTTC. This codes for CASSYGVGYEQYF.

The J gene is TRBJ2-3, the V gene TRBV5-6; D gene uncertain. Trimming shortened V by 3 bases and J by 2 bases, and 7 bases separated the two germline ends. This CDR3 has 13 amino acids. Germline loops: CDR1 SGHDT, CDR2 YYEEEE. The CDR3 is CASSWDITDTQYF. CDR3 DNA: TGTGCCAGCAGCTGGGATATCACAGATACGCAGTATTTT.

The gene calls are TRBV2 and TRBJ2-2; D unclear. The CDR3 covers 15 residues. The germline V gene has CDR1 SNHLY and CDR2 FYNNEI. Trimming stripped 1 base from V and 3 bases from J, with 9 bases between. The CDR3: CASSEGYADTGELFF. The CDR3 DNA sequence: TGTGCCAGCAGTGAAGGTTACGCGGACACCGGGGAGCTGTTTTTT.

The DNA for the CDR3 is TGTGCCAGCAGCTTGGGACAGGCCTACAATGAGCAGTTCTTC. Protein sequence: CASSLGQAYNEQFF. The chain links TRBV7-3 to TRBJ2-1; 8 nucleotides agree with TRBD1. Trimming cost V 3 bases and J 2 bases; bases outside gene matches: 0. The CDR3 runs to 14 residues. CDR1 and CDR2 from the germline V gene are SGHTA and FQGTGA.

The chain carries TRBV5-6 and TRBJ2-3; TRBD2 is a possible D gene (6 bases). Germline V gives CDR1 SGHDT, CDR2 YYEEEE. This CDR3 has 13 residues. V shed 3 bases and J shed 5 bases, with 10 bases lying between them. CDR3 DNA sequence: TGTGCCAGCAGCTACCAGGGAGGAGATACGCAGTATTTT. It codes for CASSYQGGDTQYF.

This clone was observed a single time. The CDR3, as DNA: TGTGCCAGCTCACCACCGGATTTCCACGAGCAGTACTTC. Translation gives CASSPPDFHEQYF. The gene calls are TRBV18 and TRBJ2-7; D unclear. The CDR3 has 13 residues. Germline V gene sequence: CDR1 KGHSH, CDR2 LQKENI. With 0 bases removed from V and 5 bases from J, the gap between germline ends came to 8 bases.

The chain uses TRBV7-8 and TRBJ2-7, with D possibly matching TRBD2 (6 bases). The CDR3 spans 16 residues. Germline CDR1 and CDR2: SGHVS and FQNEAQ. Trimming shortened V by 0 bases and J by 7 bases, and 19 bases separated the two germline ends. The CDR3 spells CASSLALGLLGREQYF. The CDR3 DNA reads as TGTGCCAGCAGCTTAGCACTAGGGCTCCTGGGGAGGGAGCAGTACTTC.

The genes are TRBV7-9 and TRBJ1-4, with D uncertain. The CDR3 extends over 12 amino acids. V lost 2 bases and J lost 5, with 3 bases in between. Germline values: CDR1 SEHNR, CDR2 FQNEAQ (reference sequence). Here the CDR3 reads CASSLINEKLFF. CDR3 in DNA: TGTGCCAGCAGCTTAATAAATGAAAAACTGTTTTTT.

This clone was recorded once. V gene TRBV6-1 combines with J gene TRBJ1-5; a weak D match, TRBD1 (6 bases). The CDR3 runs 13 residues. Germline loops: CDR1 MNHNS, CDR2 SASEGT. With 4 bases removed from V and 5 bases from J, the gap between germline ends came to 9 bases. The CDR3 sequence is CASSGQADQPQHF. The CDR3 region has the DNA TGTGCCAGCAGTGGACAGGCCGATCAGCCCCAGCATTTT.

The gene calls are TRBV18 and TRBJ2-7; TRBD1 agrees at 7 bases. The CDR3 runs 14 residues. CDR1 KGHSH and CDR2 LQKENI come from the germline V gene. With 3 bases clipped from V and 7 bases from J, the junction kept 9 bases outside the gene matches. The CDR3 nucleotides read TGTGCCAGCTCACCGGGACAGCGAATAGGGGAGCAGTACTTC. Protein product: CASSPGQRIGEQYF. The entire variable domain, with the rest obtained from reference TRBV18 and TRBJ2-7, is as follows: NAGVMQNPRHLVRRRGQEARLRCSPMKGHSHVYWYRQLPEEGLKFMVYLQKENIIDESGMPKERFSAEFPKEGPSILRIQQVVRGDSAAYFCASSPGQRIGEQYFGPGTRLTVT.

The chain combines TRBV5-1 with TRBJ2-3; 16 positions agree with TRBD2. V trimming: 4 bases; J trimming: 4 bases; junction bases outside the gene matches: 9. The CDR3 sequence is 18 residues long. From germline, CDR1 is SGHRS and CDR2 YFSETQ. Here the CDR3 reads CASSTSGTSGGAADTQYF. The DNA for the CDR3 is TGCGCCAGCAGCACCTCCGGGACTAGCGGGGGGGCGGCAGATACGCAGTATTTT.

The chain joins TRBV13 to TRBJ2-5; possibly TRBD1 or TRBD2 for D (7 bases each). Germline-derived CDR1 and CDR2 are PRHDT and FYEKMQ (reference sequence). The CDR3 totals 14 residues. V was clipped by 3 bases and J by 5 bases, with 13 bases between them. CDR3 bases: TGTGCCAGCAGCTTTTCAGGGGGAGGGGAGACCCAGTACTTC. This translates into CASSFSGGGETQYF. Based on the CDR3 plus reference TRBV13 and TRBJ2-5, the full variable domain is AAGVIQSPRHLIKEKRETATLKCYPIPRHDTVYWYQQGPGQDPQFLISFYEKMQSDKGSIPDRFSAQQFSDYHSELNMSSLELGDSALYFCASSFSGGGETQYFGPGTRLLVL.

The J gene is TRBJ2-5, the V gene TRBV6-1; the match to TRBD1 covers 8 bases. The CDR3 runs to 14 residues. V shed 8 bases and J 5 bases; nucleotides not matched to a gene: 10. The germline CDR1 and CDR2 sequences are MNHNS and SASEGT. The CDR3 region is CASREQGGRETQYF. The DNA of the CDR3 is TGTGCCAGCCGGGAACAGGGGGGTCGGGAGACCCAGTACTTC.

The rearrangement joins TRBV7-6 to TRBJ2-5; D is possibly TRBD1 (6 bases). V lost 1 base and J 2 bases, leaving 14 bases between the germline ends. The CDR3 runs to 16 residues. The V gene's germline CDR1 is SGHVS and CDR2 FNYEAQ. CDR3 coding DNA: TGTGCCAGCAGCTTAGGCCCTCGGACAGTGCAAGAGACCCAGTACTTC. It is translated as CASSLGPRTVQETQYF.

CDR3 protein: CASSSGVLTDTQYF. DNA of the CDR3: TGTGCCAGCAGTTCTGGGGTTCTCACAGATACGCAGTATTTT. This chain uses TRBV6-6 with TRBJ2-3; D is uncertain. Trimming left V 4 bases short and J 2 bases short, with 10 bases between. Germline V gene lookup returns CDR1 MNHNY and CDR2 SVGAGI (reference sequence). The length of the CDR3 is 14 residues.

The gene calls are TRBV6-1 and TRBJ2-5; 12 bases are a match to TRBD2. The trim removed 0 bases at V and 0 bases at J, leaving 5 bases unmatched. This CDR3 is 18 amino acids long. Germline assignment: CDR1 MNHNS and CDR2 SASEGT. DNA for the CDR3: TGTGCCAGCAGTGAAGCGGCTAGCGGGGGGGTTGACCAAGAGACCCAGTACTTC. Translation: CASSEAASGGVDQETQYF.

This clone was seen once. The chain is built from TRBV14 and TRBJ2-7; TRBD2 aligns across 11 bases. Trimming took 4 bases from V and 2 from J; bases not matched to a gene: 7. This CDR3 has 16 residues. Germline loops: CDR1 SGHDN, CDR2 FVKESK. The CDR3: CASSRPGLAGTYEQYF. The CDR3 nucleotides are TGTGCCAGCAGCCGCCCTGGACTAGCGGGTACCTACGAGCAGTACTTC.

The chain links TRBV14 to TRBJ1-1, with a possible D match to TRBD1 (6 bases). The CDR3 has 15 residues. Germline V gene sequence: CDR1 SGHDN, CDR2 FVKESK. The V end was cut by 1 base, the J end by 8 bases, with 17 bases between. Here the CDR3 DNA reads TGTGCCAGCAGCCAAGTAAGGGCGGGGGGCGCGGAAGCTTTCTTT. Translating gives CASSQVRAGGAEAFF.

The chain joins TRBV29-1 to TRBJ2-1; 13 bases are shared with TRBD2. The length of the CDR3 is 15 residues. Germline V gives CDR1 SQVTM, CDR2 ANQGSEA. Trimming at V came to 6 bases and at J to 9 bases, leaving 11 bases not matched to a gene. CDR3 in amino acids: CSVQGTSGKTGEQFF. The DNA for the CDR3 is TGCAGCGTACAGGGGACTAGCGGGAAGACAGGTGAGCAGTTCTTC.

The chain couples TRBV2 to TRBJ2-1; D remains unclear. The CDR3 is 12 residues long. Germline V CDR1 and CDR2: SNHLY, FYNNEI. V gave up 3 bases and J gave up 7 bases, with 7 bases separating them. CDR3: CASSDRWNEQFF. CDR3 sequence (DNA): TGTGCCAGCAGTGATCGATGGAATGAGCAGTTCTTC.

In nucleotides, the CDR3 is TGTGCCAGCAGTGGAAGGACAGGGACTGGGGTAGCGGGAGGGCCTACCTACGAGCAGTACTTC. Protein sequence: CASSGRTGTGVAGGPTYEQYF. The V call is TRBV2, the J call TRBJ2-7; 11 bases map to TRBD2. The trim removed 4 bases at V and 2 bases at J, leaving 22 bases unmatched. The germline gives CDR1 SNHLY, CDR2 FYNNEI. The CDR3 runs to 21 residues. The full variable domain, completed using reference TRBV2 and TRBJ2-7, is EPEVTQTPSHQVTQMGQEVILRCVPISNHLYFYWYRQILGQKVEFLVSFYNNEISEKSEIFDDQFSVERPDGSNFTLKIRSTKLEDSAMYFCASSGRTGTGVAGGPTYEQYFGPGTRLTVT.

The gene calls are TRBV7-9 and TRBJ2-1; D unresolved. Trimming took 1 base from V and 3 from J, leaving 4 bases between them. The CDR3 is made up of 13 amino acids. Germline CDR1 reads SEHNR; CDR2 reads FQNEAQ (reference sequence). The CDR3, as DNA: TGTGCCAGCAGCTTAGGCAGCTACAATGAGCAGTTCTTC. Translating gives CASSLGSYNEQFF.

CDR3 coding DNA: TGTGCCAGCAGCCCCTATAGGCAGGGGAAGGGTGAAAAACTGTTTTTT. Its translation is CASSPYRQGKGEKLFF. The chain recombines TRBV14 with TRBJ1-4, with D possibly matching TRBD1 (6 bases). Germline CDR1 SGHDN, CDR2 FVKESK. The CDR3 has 16 amino acids. V was cut by 4 bases and J by 7 bases, with 19 bases left in between.

The V gene is TRBV7-9, the J gene TRBJ2-7, with D possibly being TRBD1 or TRBD2 (6 bases each). Germline CDR1 is SEHNR and CDR2 is FQNEAQ (reference sequence). Trimming left V 6 bases short and J 3 bases short, with 12 bases between. This CDR3 spans 13 amino acids. The CDR3 sequence: CASSRQEGYEQYF. The CDR3 nucleotides read TGTGCCAGCAGTAGACAGGAGGGCTACGAGCAGTACTTC.

The chain's CDR3 is CASSLSGSYEQYF. CDR3 DNA sequence: TGTGCCAGCAGCTTATCTGGCAGCTACGAGCAGTACTTC. This chain links TRBV11-2 with TRBJ2-7; D remains unclear. Germline-derived CDR1 and CDR2 are SGHAT and FQNNGV. The CDR3 covers 13 residues. Deletions cut 2 bases from V and 3 bases from J, with 8 bases between.

On this clone: This specimen includes other DNA sequences encoding the same CDR3. CDR3 nucleotide sequence: TGTGCCAGCTCACCGCGGACAGATACGCAGTATTTT. Translating it yields CASSPRTDTQYF. The chain links TRBV18 to TRBJ2-3; D uncertain. CDR1 and CDR2 (germline): KGHSH, LQKENI. The CDR3 contains 12 residues. Trimming left V 3 bases short and J 3 bases short, with 4 bases between.

In its sample, this clone was seen a few times. Other DNA sequences within the sample encode an identical CDR3. CDR3 residues: CASSPDAGDSPLHF. CDR3 bases: TGTGCCAGCTCTCCCGATGCTGGGGATTCACCCCTCCACTTT. The rearrangement joins TRBV18 to TRBJ1-6; no definite D call. V shed 6 bases and J shed 8 bases, with 14 bases lying between them. The CDR3 length is 14 residues. Per germline, CDR1 KGHSH and CDR2 LQKENI.

The chain couples TRBV15 to TRBJ1-3, with a possible D match to TRBD1 (5 bases). This CDR3 is 16 amino acids long. In germline, CDR1 is LNHNV, CDR2 YYDKDF (reference sequence). V was cut by 0 bases and J by 8 bases, with 17 bases left in between. The CDR3 sequence: CATSRDRQGVGDTIYF. The CDR3 DNA follows: TGTGCCACCAGCAGAGATCGGCAGGGCGTGGGAGACACCATATATTTT.

The CDR3 loop reads CASGQGLATDTQYF. DNA of the CDR3: TGTGCCAGCGGCCAGGGACTAGCCACAGATACGCAGTATTTT. The V call is TRBV2, the J call TRBJ2-3; 9 bases are shared with TRBD2. Germline V CDR1 and CDR2: SNHLY, FYNNEI. This CDR3 has 14 residues. After removal of 8 bases from V and 2 bases from J, the junction contained 5 bases not matched to a gene.

Only a few counts were recorded for this clone. The chain links TRBV19 to TRBJ2-4, with a tentative D call TRBD1 (6 bases). V was clipped by 3 bases and J by 0 bases, with 12 bases between them. The CDR3 is made up of 16 amino acids. Germline V gene sequence: CDR1 LNHDA, CDR2 SQIVND (reference sequence). The CDR3 sequence is CASSISGDLAKNIQYF. CDR3 DNA sequence: TGTGCCAGTAGTATTTCAGGGGACCTAGCCAAAAACATTCAGTACTTC.